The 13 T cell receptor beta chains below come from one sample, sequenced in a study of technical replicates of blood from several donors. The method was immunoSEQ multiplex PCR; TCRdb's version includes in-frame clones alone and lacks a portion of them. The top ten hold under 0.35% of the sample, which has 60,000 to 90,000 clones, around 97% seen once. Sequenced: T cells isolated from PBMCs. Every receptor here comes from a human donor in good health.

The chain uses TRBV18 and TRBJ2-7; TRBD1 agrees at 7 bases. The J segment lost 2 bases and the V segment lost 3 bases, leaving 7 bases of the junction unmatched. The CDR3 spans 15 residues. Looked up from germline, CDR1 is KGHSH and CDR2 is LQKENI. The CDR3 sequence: CASSPRTGATYEQYF. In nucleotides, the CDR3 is TGTGCCAGCTCACCGAGGACAGGCGCCACCTACGAGCAGTACTTC. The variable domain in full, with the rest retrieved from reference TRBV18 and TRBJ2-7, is NAGVMQNPRHLVRRRGQEARLRCSPMKGHSHVYWYRQLPEEGLKFMVYLQKENIIDESGMPKERFSAEFPKEGPSILRIQQVVRGDSAAYFCASSPRTGATYEQYFGPGTRLTVT.

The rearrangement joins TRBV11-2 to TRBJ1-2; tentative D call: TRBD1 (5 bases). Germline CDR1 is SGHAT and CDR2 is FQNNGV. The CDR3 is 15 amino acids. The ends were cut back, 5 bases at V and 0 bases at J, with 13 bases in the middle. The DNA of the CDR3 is TGTGCCAGCAGCATTGGGACTTCTGCTAACTATGGCTACACCTTC. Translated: CASSIGTSANYGYTF. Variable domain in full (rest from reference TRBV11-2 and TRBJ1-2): EAGVAQSPRYKIIEKRQSVAFWCNPISGHATLYWYQQILGQGPKLLIQFQNNGVVDDSQLPKDRFSAERLKGVDSTLKIQPAKLEDSAVYLCASSIGTSANYGYTFGSGTRLTVV.

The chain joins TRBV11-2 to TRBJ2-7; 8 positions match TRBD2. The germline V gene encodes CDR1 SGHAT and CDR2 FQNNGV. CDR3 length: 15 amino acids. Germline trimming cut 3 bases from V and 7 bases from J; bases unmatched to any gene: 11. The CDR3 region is CASSFHPGLGEEQYF. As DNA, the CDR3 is TGTGCCAGCAGCTTCCATCCGGGACTAGGAGAGGAGCAGTACTTC.

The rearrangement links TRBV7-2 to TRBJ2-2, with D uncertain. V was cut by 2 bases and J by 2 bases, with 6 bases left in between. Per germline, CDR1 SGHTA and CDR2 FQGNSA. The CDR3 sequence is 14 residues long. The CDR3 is CASSLTPNTGELFF. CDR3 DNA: TGTGCCAGCAGCTTAACACCAAACACCGGGGAGCTGTTTTTT.

The CDR3 bases are TGTGCCTGGGGGACAGGGGGTGAGCAGTACTTC. Translated: CAWGTGGEQYF. This chain connects TRBV30 to TRBJ2-7; 11 bases align to TRBD1. V shed 5 bases, J shed 7 bases, and the junction held 1 base outside the gene matches. Germline V gene lookup returns CDR1 GTSNPN and CDR2 SVGIG (reference sequence). The CDR3 consists of 11 residues.

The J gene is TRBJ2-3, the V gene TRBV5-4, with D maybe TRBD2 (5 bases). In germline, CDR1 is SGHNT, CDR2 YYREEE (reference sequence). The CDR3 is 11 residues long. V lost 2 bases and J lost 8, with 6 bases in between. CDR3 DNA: TGTGCCAGCAGCTTAGAGGGTACGCAGTATTTT. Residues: CASSLEGTQYF.

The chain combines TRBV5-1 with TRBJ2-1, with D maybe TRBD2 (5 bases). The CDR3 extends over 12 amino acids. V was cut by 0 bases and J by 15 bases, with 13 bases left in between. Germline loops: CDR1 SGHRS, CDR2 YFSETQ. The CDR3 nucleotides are TGCGCCAGCAGCTTGGATCGGGAAGTCCCGTTCTTC. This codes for CASSLDREVPFF.

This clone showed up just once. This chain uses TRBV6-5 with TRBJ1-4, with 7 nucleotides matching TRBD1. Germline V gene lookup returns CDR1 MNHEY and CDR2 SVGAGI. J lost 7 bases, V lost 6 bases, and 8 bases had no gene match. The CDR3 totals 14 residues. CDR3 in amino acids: CASRLSTGFEKLFF. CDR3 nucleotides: TGTGCCAGCAGGCTTTCGACAGGGTTTGAAAAACTGTTTTTT.

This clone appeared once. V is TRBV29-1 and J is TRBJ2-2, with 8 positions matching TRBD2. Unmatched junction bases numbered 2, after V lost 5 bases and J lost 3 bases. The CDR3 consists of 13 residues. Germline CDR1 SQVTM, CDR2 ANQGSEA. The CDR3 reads CSVKLADTGELFF. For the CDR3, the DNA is TGCAGCGTTAAACTAGCGGACACCGGGGAGCTGTTTTTT.

The CDR3, as DNA: TGTGCCAGTAGTATTTCGGGTTGGTCGTTCTTC. Translation: CASSISGWSFF. The genes are TRBV19 and TRBJ2-1; the D is unclear. Germline loops: CDR1 LNHDA, CDR2 SQIVND (reference sequence). The CDR3 is 11 amino acids. Trimming left V 3 bases short and J 15 bases short, with 12 bases between.

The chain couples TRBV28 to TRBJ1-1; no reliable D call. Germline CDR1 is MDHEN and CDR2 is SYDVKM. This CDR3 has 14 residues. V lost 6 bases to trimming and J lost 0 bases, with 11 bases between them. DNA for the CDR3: TGTGCCAGCAGCCGGGAACTCATGAACACTGAAGCTTTCTTT. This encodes CASSRELMNTEAFF.

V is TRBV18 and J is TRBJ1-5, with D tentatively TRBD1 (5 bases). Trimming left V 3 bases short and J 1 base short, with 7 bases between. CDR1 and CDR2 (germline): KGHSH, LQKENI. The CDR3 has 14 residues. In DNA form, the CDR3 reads TGTGCCAGCTCACCGGAGGGGAGCAATCAGCCCCAGCATTTT. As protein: CASSPEGSNQPQHF. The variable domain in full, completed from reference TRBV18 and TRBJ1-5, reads NAGVMQNPRHLVRRRGQEARLRCSPMKGHSHVYWYRQLPEEGLKFMVYLQKENIIDESGMPKERFSAEFPKEGPSILRIQQVVRGDSAAYFCASSPEGSNQPQHFGDGTRLSIL.

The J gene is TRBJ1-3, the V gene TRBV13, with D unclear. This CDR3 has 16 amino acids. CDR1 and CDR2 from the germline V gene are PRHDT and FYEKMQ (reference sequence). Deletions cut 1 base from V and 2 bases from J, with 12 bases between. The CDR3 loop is CASSLVRLSPGNTIYF. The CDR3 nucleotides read TGTGCCAGCAGCTTAGTGAGACTGAGTCCTGGAAACACCATATATTTT.